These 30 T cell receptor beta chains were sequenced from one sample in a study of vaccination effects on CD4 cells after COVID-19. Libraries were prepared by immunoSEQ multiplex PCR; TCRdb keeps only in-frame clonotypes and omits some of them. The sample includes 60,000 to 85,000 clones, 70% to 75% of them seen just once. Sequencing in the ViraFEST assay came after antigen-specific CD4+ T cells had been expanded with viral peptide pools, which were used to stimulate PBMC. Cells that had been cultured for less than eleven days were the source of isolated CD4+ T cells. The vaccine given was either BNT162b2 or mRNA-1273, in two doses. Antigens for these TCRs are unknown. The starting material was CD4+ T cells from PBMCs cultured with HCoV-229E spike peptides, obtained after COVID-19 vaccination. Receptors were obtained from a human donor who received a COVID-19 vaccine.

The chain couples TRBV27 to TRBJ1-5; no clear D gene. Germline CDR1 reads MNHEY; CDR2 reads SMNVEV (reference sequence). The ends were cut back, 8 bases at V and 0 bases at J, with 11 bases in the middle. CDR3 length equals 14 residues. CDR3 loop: CASGRHSSNQPQHF. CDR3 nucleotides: TGTGCCAGCGGGCGACATAGTAGCAATCAGCCCCAGCATTTT.

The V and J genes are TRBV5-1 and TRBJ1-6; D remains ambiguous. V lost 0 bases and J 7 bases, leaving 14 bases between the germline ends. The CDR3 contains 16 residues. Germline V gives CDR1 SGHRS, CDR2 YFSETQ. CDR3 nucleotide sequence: TGCGCCAGCAGCTTGGTCGGGCGGGGAGGGAATTCACCCCTCCACTTT. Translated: CASSLVGRGGNSPLHF.

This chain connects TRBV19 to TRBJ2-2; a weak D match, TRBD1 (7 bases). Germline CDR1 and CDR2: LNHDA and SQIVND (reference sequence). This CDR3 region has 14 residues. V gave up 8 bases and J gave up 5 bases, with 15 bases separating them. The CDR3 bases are TGTGCCAGTCGGGACAGAGGGAGGACCGGGGAGCTGTTTTTT. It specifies CASRDRGRTGELFF.

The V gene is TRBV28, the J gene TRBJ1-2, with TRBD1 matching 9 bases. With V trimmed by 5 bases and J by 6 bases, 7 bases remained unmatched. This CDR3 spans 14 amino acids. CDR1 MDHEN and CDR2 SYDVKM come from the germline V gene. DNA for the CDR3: TGTGCCAGCAGTCAGGGACAGGGACTAGATGGCTACACCTTC. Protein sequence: CASSQGQGLDGYTF.

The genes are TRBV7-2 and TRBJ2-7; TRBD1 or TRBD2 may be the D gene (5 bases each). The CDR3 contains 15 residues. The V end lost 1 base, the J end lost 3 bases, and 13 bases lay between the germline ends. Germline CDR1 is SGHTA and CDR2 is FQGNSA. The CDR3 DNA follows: TGTGCCAGCAGCTTAGGGGGCCCGGGGATCTACGAGCAGTACGTC. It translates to CASSLGGPGIYEQYV.

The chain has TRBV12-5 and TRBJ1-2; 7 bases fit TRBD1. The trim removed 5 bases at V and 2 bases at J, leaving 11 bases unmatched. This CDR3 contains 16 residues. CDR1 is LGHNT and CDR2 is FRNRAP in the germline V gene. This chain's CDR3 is CASGRGRTGLNYGYTF. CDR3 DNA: TGTGCTAGTGGTAGGGGCCGGACAGGATTAAACTATGGCTACACCTTC.

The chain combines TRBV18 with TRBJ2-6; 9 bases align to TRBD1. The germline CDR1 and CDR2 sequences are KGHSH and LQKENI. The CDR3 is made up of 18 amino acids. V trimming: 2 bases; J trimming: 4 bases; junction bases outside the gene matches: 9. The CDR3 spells CASSPVRGQGYGANVLTF. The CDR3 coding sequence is TGTGCCAGCTCACCAGTTCGGGGACAGGGCTACGGGGCCAACGTCCTGACTTTC.

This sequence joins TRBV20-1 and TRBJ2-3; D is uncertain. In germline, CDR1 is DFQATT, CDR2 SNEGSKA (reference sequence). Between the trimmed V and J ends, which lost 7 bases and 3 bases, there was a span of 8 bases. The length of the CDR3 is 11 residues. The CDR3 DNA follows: TGCAGTGTAGTTCCGACAGATACGCAGTATTTT. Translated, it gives CSVVPTDTQYF.

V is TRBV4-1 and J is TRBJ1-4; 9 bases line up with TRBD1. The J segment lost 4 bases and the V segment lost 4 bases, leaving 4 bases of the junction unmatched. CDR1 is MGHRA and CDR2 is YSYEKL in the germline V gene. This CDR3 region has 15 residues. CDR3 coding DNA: TGCGCCAGCAGCCGAGGGACAGGGCTTAATGAAAAACTGTTTTTT. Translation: CASSRGTGLNEKLFF.

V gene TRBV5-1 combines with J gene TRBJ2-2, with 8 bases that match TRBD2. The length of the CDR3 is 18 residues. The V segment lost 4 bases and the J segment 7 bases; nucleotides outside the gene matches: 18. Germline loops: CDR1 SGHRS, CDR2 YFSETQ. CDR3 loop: CASSPSTYGLAGSGELFF. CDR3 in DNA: TGCGCCAGCAGCCCTTCAACTTATGGACTAGCTGGGAGCGGGGAGCTGTTTTTT.

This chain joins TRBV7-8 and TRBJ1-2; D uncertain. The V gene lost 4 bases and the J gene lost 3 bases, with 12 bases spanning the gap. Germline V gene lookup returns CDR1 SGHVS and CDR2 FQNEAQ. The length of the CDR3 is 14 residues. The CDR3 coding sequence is TGTGCCAGCAGCTACTTTCAGCTGTACTATGGCTACACCTTC. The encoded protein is CASSYFQLYYGYTF.

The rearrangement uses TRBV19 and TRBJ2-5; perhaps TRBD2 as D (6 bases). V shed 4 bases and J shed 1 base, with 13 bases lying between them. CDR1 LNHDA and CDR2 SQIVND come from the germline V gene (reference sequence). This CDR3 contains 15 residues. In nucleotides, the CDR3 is TGTGCCAGTAGTACACCCCGGCGGGGCCAAGAGACCCAGTACTTC. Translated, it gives CASSTPRRGQETQYF.

The CDR3, as DNA: TGTGCCAGCAGCACGGGACCCTCCTACGAGCAGTACGTC. Amino acid sequence: CASSTGPSYEQYV. The gene calls are TRBV11-2 and TRBJ2-7; D is possibly TRBD1 or TRBD2 (5 bases each). V shed 5 bases and J shed 0 bases, with 8 bases lying between them. The CDR3 is made up of 13 amino acids. CDR1 SGHAT and CDR2 FQNNGV come from the germline V gene.

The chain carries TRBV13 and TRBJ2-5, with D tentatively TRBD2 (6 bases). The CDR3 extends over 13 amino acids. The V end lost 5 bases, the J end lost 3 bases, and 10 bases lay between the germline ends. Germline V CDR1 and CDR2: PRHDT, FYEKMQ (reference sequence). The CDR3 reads CASSPTREETQYF. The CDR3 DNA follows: TGTGCCAGCAGCCCGACTAGGGAAGAGACCCAGTACTTC.

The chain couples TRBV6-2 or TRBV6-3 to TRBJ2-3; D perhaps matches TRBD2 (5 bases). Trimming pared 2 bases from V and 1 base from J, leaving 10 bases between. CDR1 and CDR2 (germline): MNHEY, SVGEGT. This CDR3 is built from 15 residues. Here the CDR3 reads CASSYPPEGTDTQYF. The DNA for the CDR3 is TGTGCCAGCAGTTACCCCCCGGAGGGCACAGATACGCAGTATTTT.

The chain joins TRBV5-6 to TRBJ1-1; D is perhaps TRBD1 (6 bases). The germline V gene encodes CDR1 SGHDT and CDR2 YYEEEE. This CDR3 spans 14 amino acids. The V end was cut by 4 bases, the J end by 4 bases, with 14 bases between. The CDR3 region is CASSGGGGGTEAFF. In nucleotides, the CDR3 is TGTGCCAGCAGCGGCGGGGGAGGGGGCACTGAAGCTTTCTTT.

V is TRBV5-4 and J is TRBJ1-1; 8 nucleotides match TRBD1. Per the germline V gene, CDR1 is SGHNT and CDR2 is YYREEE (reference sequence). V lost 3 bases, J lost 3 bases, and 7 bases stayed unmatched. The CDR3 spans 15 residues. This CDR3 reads CASSWTGQGDTEAFF. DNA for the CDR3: TGTGCCAGCAGCTGGACCGGACAGGGAGACACTGAAGCTTTCTTT.

As DNA, the CDR3 is TGCGCCAGCAGCAAGGGGACAGATGAAAAACTGTTTTTT. Its translation is CASSKGTDEKLFF. V usage is TRBV5-1 and J usage is TRBJ1-4, with 7 bases identical to TRBD1. Germline V lookup: CDR1 SGHRS, CDR2 YFSETQ. The CDR3 is 13 residues long. With 4 bases clipped from V and 6 bases from J, the junction kept 3 bases outside the gene matches.

DNA for the CDR3: TGTGCCAGCAGCTTAGGGTCGGGGACTGTTCAATCCTACGAGCAGTACGTC. This encodes CASSLGSGTVQSYEQYV. This sequence joins TRBV7-8 and TRBJ2-7, with D possibly being TRBD2 (6 bases). This CDR3 comprises 17 residues. Germline lookup yields CDR1 SGHVS and CDR2 FQNEAQ. Trimming shortened V by 1 base and J by 1 base, and 17 bases separated the two germline ends.

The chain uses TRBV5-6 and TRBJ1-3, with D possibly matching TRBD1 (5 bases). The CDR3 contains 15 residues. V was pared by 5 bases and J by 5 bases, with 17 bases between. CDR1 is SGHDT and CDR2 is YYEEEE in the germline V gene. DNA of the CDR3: TGTGCCAGCAGTGATATAACGGGGGTTCGAAACACCATATATTTT. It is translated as CASSDITGVRNTIYF.

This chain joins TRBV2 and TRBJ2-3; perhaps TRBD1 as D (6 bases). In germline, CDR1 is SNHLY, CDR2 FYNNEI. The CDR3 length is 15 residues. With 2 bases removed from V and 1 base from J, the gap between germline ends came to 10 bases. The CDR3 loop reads CASSEQGPRTDTQYF. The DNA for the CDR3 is TGTGCCAGCAGTGAACAGGGGCCTCGCACAGATACGCAGTATTTT.

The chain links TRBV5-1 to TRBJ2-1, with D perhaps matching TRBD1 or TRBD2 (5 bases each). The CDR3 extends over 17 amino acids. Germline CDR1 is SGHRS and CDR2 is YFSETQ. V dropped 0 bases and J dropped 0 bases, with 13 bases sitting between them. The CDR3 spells CASSLGGTDSSYNEQFF. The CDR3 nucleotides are TGCGCCAGCAGCTTGGGAGGGACCGATAGCTCCTACAATGAGCAGTTCTTC.

In nucleotides, the CDR3 is TGTGCCACCAGCAGAGACAAGGGGTACTATGGCTACACCTTC. Translated, it gives CATSRDKGYYGYTF. V is TRBV15 and J is TRBJ1-2; possible D gene TRBD1, 5 bases. V lost 0 bases to trimming and J lost 3 bases, with 8 bases between them. Germline lookup yields CDR1 LNHNV and CDR2 YYDKDF (reference sequence). The CDR3 runs 14 residues.

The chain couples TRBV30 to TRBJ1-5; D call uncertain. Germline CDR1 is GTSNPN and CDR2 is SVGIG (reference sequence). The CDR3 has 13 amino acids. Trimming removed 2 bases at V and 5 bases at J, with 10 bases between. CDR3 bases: TGTGCCTGGAGTACGGCACTGGATCAGCCCCAGCATTTT. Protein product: CAWSTALDQPQHF.

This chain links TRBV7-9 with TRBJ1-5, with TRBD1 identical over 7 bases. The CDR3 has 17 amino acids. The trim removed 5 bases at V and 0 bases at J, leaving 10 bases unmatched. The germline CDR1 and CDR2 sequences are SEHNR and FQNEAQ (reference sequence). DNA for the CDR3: TGTGCCAGCAGCGCCCTACAGGGGATATATAGCAATCAGCCCCAGCATTTT. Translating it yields CASSALQGIYSNQPQHF.

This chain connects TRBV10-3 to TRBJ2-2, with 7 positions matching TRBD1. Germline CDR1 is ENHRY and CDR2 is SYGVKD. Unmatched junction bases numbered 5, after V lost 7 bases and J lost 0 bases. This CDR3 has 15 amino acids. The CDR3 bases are TGTGCCATCACTCCGGGACAGTCGAACACCGGGGAGCTGTTTTTT. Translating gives CAITPGQSNTGELFF.

CDR3 nucleotide sequence: TGTGCCAGCAGCTTAGCGCTCGCAGGGGGTGGAAACACCATATATTTT. Encoded protein: CASSLALAGGGNTIYF. The rearrangement uses TRBV7-8 and TRBJ1-3; 7 nucleotides match TRBD1. V shed 0 bases, J shed 3 bases, and the junction held 5 bases outside the gene matches. The CDR3 length is 16 residues. The germline V gene encodes CDR1 SGHVS and CDR2 FQNEAQ.

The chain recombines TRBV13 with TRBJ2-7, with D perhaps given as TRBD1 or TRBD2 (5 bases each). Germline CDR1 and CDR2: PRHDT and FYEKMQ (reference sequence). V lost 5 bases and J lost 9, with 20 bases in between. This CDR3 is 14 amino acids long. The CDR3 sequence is CASSRNRGGGGQYV. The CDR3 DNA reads TGTGCCAGCAGCCGAAATAGGGGCGGAGGTGGGCAGTACGTC.

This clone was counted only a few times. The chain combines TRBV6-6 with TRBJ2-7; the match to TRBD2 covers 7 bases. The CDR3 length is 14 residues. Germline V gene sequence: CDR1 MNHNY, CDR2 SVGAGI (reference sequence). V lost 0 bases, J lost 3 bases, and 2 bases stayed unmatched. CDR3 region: CASSYSAGVYEQYV. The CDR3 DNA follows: TGTGCCAGCAGTTACTCGGCGGGGGTCTACGAGCAGTACGTC.

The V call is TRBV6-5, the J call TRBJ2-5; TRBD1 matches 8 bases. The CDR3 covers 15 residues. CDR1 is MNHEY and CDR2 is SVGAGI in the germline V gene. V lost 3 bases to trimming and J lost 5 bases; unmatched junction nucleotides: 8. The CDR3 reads CASSYRTGGRETQYF. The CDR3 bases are TGTGCCAGCAGTTATCGAACAGGGGGGAGGGAGACCCAGTACTTC.